A single sample gave rise to the 10 T cell receptor beta chains below, sequenced in a study of blood T cells in healthy people across ages. PCR was performed a second time for about 6 to 12 cycles using a sample-barcoded 5' primer and a J-beta primer mix. TCRdb re-called the 5' RACE reads with MiXCR, one entry per CDR3 protein. The sample holds 700,000 to 950,000 distinct CDR3 sequences, about three fifths seen once. Source material: blood. The origin of the receptors is a man aged 25 to 45 in good health.

The gene calls are TRBV7-8 and TRBJ1-6; 8 bases align to TRBD1. J was trimmed by 10 bases and V by 5 bases; bases with no gene match: 7. CDR3 length: 14 residues. CDR1 is SGHVS and CDR2 is FQNEAQ in the germline V gene. The CDR3 sequence is CASSPDRVASPLHF. The CDR3 DNA reads TGTGCCAGCAGCCCGGACAGGGTGGCATCACCCCTCCACTTT.

Worth noting for this clonotype: Compared with germline, one end of the junction differs, possibly owing to a read error. The chain recombines TRBV11-2 with TRBJ2-7; D may be TRBD1 (5 bases). The CDR3 is 14 residues long. Germline V gives CDR1 SGHAT, CDR2 FQNNGV. CDR3 in DNA: TGTGCCAGCAGCGTAGATCGCAGGGTGGACGAGCAGTACTTC. This encodes CASSVDRRVDEQYF.

This clonotype was seen once. This sequence joins TRBV28 and TRBJ2-7; no reliable D call. Germline assignment: CDR1 MDHEN and CDR2 SYDVKM. This CDR3 has 13 amino acids. V lost 8 bases, J lost 0 bases, and 11 bases lay in between. This chain's CDR3 is CASGVVSSYEQYF. The DNA for the CDR3 is TGTGCCAGCGGAGTAGTGAGCTCCTACGAGCAGTACTTC.

This clonotype was seen only a few times. Here the CDR3 DNA reads TGTGCCAGCAGTTTATACAGAAACATTCAGTACTTC. This sequence encodes CASSLYRNIQYF. The chain uses TRBV28 and TRBJ2-4; D call uncertain. CDR1 is MDHEN, CDR2 SYDVKM, per germline. This CDR3 is built from 12 residues. V lost 1 base and J 6 bases, leaving 4 bases between the germline ends.

The V call is TRBV4-2, the J call TRBJ2-5, with 7 bases lining up with TRBD2. Per germline, CDR1 LGHNA and CDR2 YNFKEQ. Trimming at V came to 8 bases and at J to 11 bases, leaving 2 bases not matched to a gene. The CDR3 runs to 9 residues. This chain's CDR3 is CASAGEQYF. CDR3 coding DNA: TGTGCCAGCGCGGGGGAGCAGTACTTC.

This clonotype has just one count. The chain couples TRBV7-8 to TRBJ1-2, with 7 bases that match TRBD1. J was trimmed by 10 bases and V by 0 bases; bases with no gene match: 17. This CDR3 spans 17 amino acids. Germline V gene data show CDR1 as SGHVS and CDR2 as FQNEAQ. The CDR3 bases are TGTGCCAGCAGCTTAGCATTTATAGGGGCAGGGGGGACTCTCTACACCTTC. This translates into CASSLAFIGAGGTLYTF.

This clonotype was counted only a few times. This chain uses TRBV20-1 with TRBJ2-1; 8 bases are a match to TRBD2. The CDR3 contains 16 residues. The germline V gene has CDR1 DFQATT and CDR2 SNEGSKA (reference sequence). The ends lost 2 bases at V and 2 bases at J; junction bases unmatched: 8. The CDR3, as DNA: TGCAGTGCTAGAAATCGGTGGGGACTAGCCTACAATGAGCAGTTCTTC. Amino acid sequence: CSARNRWGLAYNEQFF.

The V and J genes are TRBV4-3 and TRBJ2-6; TRBD1 matches at 7 bases. The J segment lost 0 bases and the V segment lost 1 base, leaving 9 bases of the junction unmatched. The CDR3 sequence is 19 residues long. From germline, CDR1 is LGHNA and CDR2 YSLEER. CDR3 nucleotides: TGCGCCAGCAGCCAAGTCTTTCGGGACAGCAGCTCTGGGGCCAACGTCCTGACTTTC. This translates into CASSQVFRDSSSGANVLTF.

This chain joins TRBV6-1 and TRBJ1-1; TRBD1 matches 11 bases. There are 14 residues in the CDR3. In germline, CDR1 is MNHNS, CDR2 SASEGT. With V trimmed by 2 bases and J by 7 bases, 3 bases remained unmatched. The CDR3 loop reads CASSERTGGGEAFF. For the CDR3, the DNA is TGTGCCAGCAGTGAAAGGACAGGGGGCGGTGAAGCTTTCTTT.

The chain employs TRBV5-1 and TRBJ1-4; TRBD1 might be the D (6 bases). This CDR3 comprises 15 residues. The V end lost 0 bases, the J end lost 8 bases, and 14 bases lay between the germline ends. CDR1 and CDR2 (germline): SGHRS, YFSETQ. CDR3 region: CASSLENRVDEKLFF. CDR3 in DNA: TGCGCCAGCAGCTTGGAGAACAGGGTTGACGAAAAACTGTTTTTT.